The rows below give T cell receptor beta chains drawn from one sample of a study of lymphopenia after photon versus proton radiotherapy. Some clones are missing from TCRdb's copy, which holds only in-frame ones; the method was immunoSEQ multiplex PCR. The profile shows around 30,000 clones, roughly 90% of them singletons. The sample in question was peripheral blood, obtained from a patient treated with photon-based radiotherapy. Receptor source: a woman between 45 and 65 years old with pancreatic cancer. Each CDR3 is given with its conserved first and last residue. Each record gives: V gene, clone size, D gene, J gene, CDR3 DNA, CDR3 protein. D genes are given only for firm matches. Clone size appears in some rows only: once, few, many, or a class for an expanded clone.

V: TRBV27
size: -
D: -
J: TRBJ1-1
DNA: TGTGCCAGCAGTTTATCACGGGGGTCCGAAGCTTTCTTT
CDR3: CASSLSRGSEAFF

V: TRBV4-2
size: -
D: TRBD2
J: TRBJ2-3
DNA: TGTGCCAGCAGCCAGGCCATAAGCGGGACTAGCGGGAGCCGGGCGAGCACAGATACGCAGTATTTT
CDR3: CASSQAISGTSGSRASTDTQYF

V: TRBV14
size: few
D: -
J: TRBJ2-1
DNA: TGTGCCAGCAGCCCGGTAGGGGAATACAATGAGCAGTTCTTC
CDR3: CASSPVGEYNEQFF

V: TRBV5-5
size: -
D: -
J: TRBJ1-3
DNA: TGTGCCAGCAGCCCCGGGGTGGTTTCTGGAAACACCATATATTTT
CDR3: CASSPGVVSGNTIYF

V: TRBV28
size: -
D: -
J: TRBJ2-7
DNA: TGTGCCAGTAAAACAGGCCGGTACGAGCAGTACTTC
CDR3: CASKTGRYEQYF

V: TRBV7-3
size: -
D: -
J: TRBJ2-1
DNA: TGTGCCAGCAGCTTAGAAAGCGGCGGAGCCTACAATGAGCAGTTCTTC
CDR3: CASSLESGGAYNEQFF

V: TRBV6-4
size: medium-sized
D: -
J: TRBJ2-5
DNA: TGTGCCAGCAGTGAGGCCCCTGAAGAGACCCAGTACTTC
CDR3: CASSEAPEETQYF

V: TRBV14
size: -
D: TRBD2
J: TRBJ2-7
DNA: TGTGCCAGCAGCCGGGGACTAGCGGGCCCCTACGAGCAGTACTTC
CDR3: CASSRGLAGPYEQYF

V: TRBV7-7
size: -
D: -
J: TRBJ2-7
DNA: TGTGCCAGCAGCTTATCCGGGGACTCCTACGAGCAGTACTTC
CDR3: CASSLSGDSYEQYF

V: TRBV28
size: -
D: TRBD1
J: TRBJ1-2
DNA: TGTGCCAGCAGTTGGGACAGCTCATATGGCTACACCTTC
CDR3: CASSWDSSYGYTF

V: TRBV28
size: once
D: -
J: TRBJ1-2
DNA: TGTGCCAGCAGTTTATCAGGTCCCCGGACCCCAATTGGCTACACCTTC
CDR3: CASSLSGPRTPIGYTF

V: TRBV4-3
size: -
D: TRBD2
J: TRBJ2-2
DNA: TGCGCCAGCAGCCAAAGTGAGCTAGCGGGAGGGTCGAACACCGGGGAGCTGTTTTTT
CDR3: CASSQSELAGGSNTGELFF

V: TRBV5-1
size: -
D: -
J: TRBJ2-2
DNA: TGCGCCAGCAGCTTGGGTACAGCGAACACTGGGGAGCTGTTTTTT
CDR3: CASSLGTANTGELFF

V: TRBV7-9
size: -
D: -
J: TRBJ1-1
DNA: TGTGCCAGCAGTGGACAAACGAACACTGAAGCTTTCTTT
CDR3: CASSGQTNTEAFF

V: TRBV5-4
size: -
D: TRBD1
J: TRBJ2-1
DNA: TGTGCCAGCAGGGACAGGGGCAGGGTTGAGCAGTTCTTC
CDR3: CASRDRGRVEQFF

V: TRBV9
size: -
D: -
J: TRBJ1-1
DNA: TGTGCCAGCACCCTGACAGCCTGGGGGAACACTGAAGCTTTCTTT
CDR3: CASTLTAWGNTEAFF

V: TRBV14
size: once
D: TRBD2
J: TRBJ2-2
DNA: TGTGCCAGCAGCAAGAGACTAGCGGGAGGCACCGGGGAGCTGTTTTTT
CDR3: CASSKRLAGGTGELFF

V: TRBV4-3
size: -
D: -
J: TRBJ2-1
DNA: TGCGCCAGCAGCCAAGGCCGCTTAAGCTCCTACAATGAGCAGTTCTTC
CDR3: CASSQGRLSSYNEQFF

V: TRBV28
size: -
D: -
J: TRBJ2-7
DNA: TGTGCCAGCAAGGGGGAACTCTACGAGCAGTACTTC
CDR3: CASKGELYEQYF

V: TRBV9
size: -
D: -
J: TRBJ2-1
DNA: TGTGCCAGCAGCGTTCGGGTAGCCAAACGTCTCAATGAGCAGTTCTTC
CDR3: CASSVRVAKRLNEQFF

V: TRBV6-4
size: -
D: TRBD2
J: TRBJ2-7
DNA: TGTGCCAGCAGAATAGCGGGAGGCTTCTCCTACGAGCAGTACTTC
CDR3: CASRIAGGFSYEQYF

V: TRBV27
size: -
D: -
J: TRBJ1-1
DNA: TGTGCCAGCAGCCGCTGGACAGAAGGTGAAGCTTTCTTT
CDR3: CASSRWTEGEAFF

V: TRBV5-1
size: -
D: -
J: TRBJ2-5
DNA: TGCGCCAGCAGCCACGGGCGGAGGGGCCGGGAGACCCAGTACTTC
CDR3: CASSHGRRGRETQYF

V: TRBV14
size: -
D: -
J: TRBJ2-1
DNA: TGTGCCAGCAGCTCGAAATCGGGAGTGCGGTACAATGAGCAGTTCTTC
CDR3: CASSSKSGVRYNEQFF

V: TRBV7-2
size: -
D: TRBD2
J: TRBJ2-1
DNA: TGTGCCAGCAGCTCCGGACTAGCGGGATACAATGAGCAGTTCTTC
CDR3: CASSSGLAGYNEQFF

V: TRBV19
size: -
D: TRBD1
J: TRBJ1-4
DNA: TGTGCCAGTAATTCCATAGGGACAGGGGATGAAAAACTGTTTTTT
CDR3: CASNSIGTGDEKLFF

V: TRBV2
size: few
D: -
J: TRBJ1-1
DNA: TGTGCCAGCAGGGACATATTGAACACTGAAGCTTTCTTT
CDR3: CASRDILNTEAFF

V: TRBV19
size: few
D: -
J: TRBJ2-1
DNA: TGTGCCAGTAGTTATGGAGGGTCGGATGAGCAGTTCTTC
CDR3: CASSYGGSDEQFF

V: TRBV15
size: -
D: -
J: TRBJ1-3
DNA: TGTGCCACCAGCAGAGGACTGAACTCTGGAAACACCATATATTTT
CDR3: CATSRGLNSGNTIYF

V: TRBV29-1
size: -
D: -
J: TRBJ2-7
DNA: TGCAGCGTTGTGGGCAGGACTTTCTACGAGCAGTACTTC
CDR3: CSVVGRTFYEQYF

V: TRBV27
size: -
D: TRBD2
J: TRBJ2-1
DNA: TGTGCCTCTGGGACTAGCGCGCTTGGGGAGCAGTTCTTC
CDR3: CASGTSALGEQFF

V: TRBV5-1
size: -
D: -
J: TRBJ1-2
DNA: TGCGCCAGCAGCCCTGAGGGGGGGACCAACTATGGCTACACCTTC
CDR3: CASSPEGGTNYGYTF

V: TRBV7-9
size: -
D: TRBD2
J: TRBJ2-1
DNA: TGTGCCAGCAGCTTAGTCGGAACTAGCGGGAGTCAGGCCTACAATGAGCAGTTCTTC
CDR3: CASSLVGTSGSQAYNEQFF

V: TRBV13
size: -
D: TRBD2
J: TRBJ2-7
DNA: TGTGCCAGCAGCTTAAGCGGGGTCTCCTACGAGCAGTACTTC
CDR3: CASSLSGVSYEQYF

V: TRBV11-2
size: -
D: -
J: TRBJ2-7
DNA: TGTGCCAGCACCCGAGGGGACGAGCAGTACTTC
CDR3: CASTRGDEQYF

V: TRBV19
size: -
D: -
J: TRBJ2-3
DNA: TGTGCCAGTAGGCCCGACAGGAGCACAGATACGCAGTATTTT
CDR3: CASRPDRSTDTQYF

V: TRBV5-1
size: -
D: TRBD1
J: TRBJ2-1
DNA: TGCGCCAGCAGCTTGATAGGACAGGCAATTTACAATGAGCAGTTCTTC
CDR3: CASSLIGQAIYNEQFF

V: TRBV4-2
size: -
D: -
J: TRBJ2-7
DNA: TGTGCCAGCAGCCAAACCAATGCTGGGCAGTACTTC
CDR3: CASSQTNAGQYF

V: TRBV19
size: -
D: TRBD1
J: TRBJ2-7
DNA: TGTGCCAGTAGTAACCCGGACAGGAGCTACGAGCAGTACTTC
CDR3: CASSNPDRSYEQYF

V: TRBV10-3
size: -
D: TRBD2
J: TRBJ2-4
DNA: TGTGCCATCGGGTCGGCTAGCGGGGGTCAAAACATTCAGTACTTC
CDR3: CAIGSASGGQNIQYF

V: TRBV4-3
size: -
D: TRBD2
J: TRBJ2-3
DNA: TGCGCCAGCAGCCAAGAACGGGGGACTAGCCGCACAGATACGCAGTATTTT
CDR3: CASSQERGTSRTDTQYF

V: TRBV9
size: -
D: -
J: TRBJ2-7
DNA: TGTGCCAGCAGCGTAGGTGGGTTGGACGAGCAGTACTTC
CDR3: CASSVGGLDEQYF

V: TRBV5-1
size: -
D: TRBD1
J: TRBJ1-1
DNA: TGCGCCAGCAGCTTGGCTTCGGGACAGGGGGTGACCACTGAAGCTTTCTTT
CDR3: CASSLASGQGVTTEAFF

V: TRBV11-2
size: -
D: -
J: TRBJ1-1
DNA: TGTGCCAGCAGCCTCAGAGGGGGTGGGAACACTGAAGCTTTCTTT
CDR3: CASSLRGGGNTEAFF

V: TRBV9
size: -
D: TRBD1
J: TRBJ2-5
DNA: TGTGCCAGCAGCGTCCGGGACAGGTTCCCCCAAGAGACCCAGTACTTC
CDR3: CASSVRDRFPQETQYF

V: TRBV7-2
size: -
D: -
J: TRBJ1-1
DNA: TGTGCCAGCAGCTTAGCCCGACAGAACACTGAAGCTTTCTTT
CDR3: CASSLARQNTEAFF

V: TRBV2
size: -
D: -
J: TRBJ1-5
DNA: TGTGCCAGCAGTGAAGCGGGGCGGAATAGCAATCAGCCCCAGCATTTT
CDR3: CASSEAGRNSNQPQHF

V: TRBV5-5
size: once
D: -
J: TRBJ1-1
DNA: TGTGCCAGCAGCTTGGGGACAGCGAACACTGAAGCTTTCTTT
CDR3: CASSLGTANTEAFF

V: TRBV7-2
size: -
D: -
J: TRBJ2-4
DNA: TGTGCCAGCAGCTTAAGGGGTAAAAACATTCAGTACTTC
CDR3: CASSLRGKNIQYF

V: TRBV25-1
size: few
D: TRBD1
J: TRBJ1-2
DNA: TGTGCCAGCAAAGGGGGCGGGGAGGGCTATGGCTACACCTTC
CDR3: CASKGGGEGYGYTF

V: TRBV5-1
size: -
D: TRBD1
J: TRBJ2-7
DNA: TGCGCCAGCAGCTTGGCCTGGGACAGGGGGATTTACGAGCAGTACTTC
CDR3: CASSLAWDRGIYEQYF

V: TRBV11-2
size: few
D: -
J: TRBJ1-1
DNA: TGTGCCAGCAGCAGAACTAACACTGAAGCTTTCTTT
CDR3: CASSRTNTEAFF

V: TRBV6-5
size: -
D: TRBD2
J: TRBJ2-7
DNA: TGTGCCACCGTGAGCGGGAGGCCACCCTACGAGCAGTACTTC
CDR3: CATVSGRPPYEQYF

V: TRBV11-1
size: -
D: TRBD1
J: TRBJ2-2
DNA: TGTGCCAGCAGCCTGTACAGGGGGCCCGGGGAGCTGTTTTTT
CDR3: CASSLYRGPGELFF

V: TRBV6-4
size: -
D: TRBD2
J: TRBJ2-1
DNA: TGTGCCAGCAGTGACAGAGCGGGAGGGCACAATGAGCAGTTCTTC
CDR3: CASSDRAGGHNEQFF